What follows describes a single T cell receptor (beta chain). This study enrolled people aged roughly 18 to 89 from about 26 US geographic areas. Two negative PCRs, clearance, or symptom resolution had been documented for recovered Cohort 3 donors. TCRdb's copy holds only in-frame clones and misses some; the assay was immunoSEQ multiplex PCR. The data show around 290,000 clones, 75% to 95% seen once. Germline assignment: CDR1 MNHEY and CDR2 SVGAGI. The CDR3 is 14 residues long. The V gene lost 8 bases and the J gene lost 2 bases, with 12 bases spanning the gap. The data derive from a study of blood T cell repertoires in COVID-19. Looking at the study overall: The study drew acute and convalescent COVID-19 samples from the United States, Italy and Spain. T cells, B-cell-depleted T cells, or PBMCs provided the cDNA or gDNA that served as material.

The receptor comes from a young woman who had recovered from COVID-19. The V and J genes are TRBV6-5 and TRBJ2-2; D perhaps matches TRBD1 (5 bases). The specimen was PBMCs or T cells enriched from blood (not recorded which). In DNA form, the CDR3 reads TGTGCCAGCCGTAGAGACAGTAACACCGGGGAGCTGTTTTTT. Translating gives CASRRDSNTGELFF.